The 21 T cell receptor beta chains below all came from one sample that was sequenced in a study of blood T cells in healthy people across ages. The authors ran a second PCR of about 6 to 11 cycles using a sample-barcoded 5' primer and a J-beta primer mix. TCRdb re-called the 5' RACE reads through MiXCR, storing one row per CDR3 protein. The sample consists of about 1 million distinct CDR3 sequences, more than 35% of them appearing once. Sequenced input: blood. All receptors come from an older woman in good health.

This clonotype was seen a handful of times. The chain links TRBV27 to TRBJ2-5, with TRBD1 identical over 7 bases. The J call is doubtful: the DNA matches TRBJ2-7 better. The CDR3 has 13 amino acids. Per germline, CDR1 MNHEY and CDR2 SMNVEV (reference sequence). The CDR3 region is CASKGRQGNEQYF. For the CDR3, the DNA is TGTGCCAGCAAAGGAAGACAGGGTAACGAGCAGTACTTC.

The chain is built from TRBV7-3 and TRBJ2-2; D call uncertain. This CDR3 is built from 12 residues. Trimming cost V 4 bases and J 7 bases, with 7 bases left between them. Per germline, CDR1 SGHTA and CDR2 FQGTGA. CDR3 in DNA: TGTGCCAGCAGCTCCAAGGTCGGGGAGCTGTTTTTT. Its protein is CASSSKVGELFF.

This sequence joins TRBV15 and TRBJ1-2; D is possibly TRBD1 (6 bases). The CDR3 runs to 13 residues. The germline V gene encodes CDR1 LNHNV and CDR2 YYDKDF (reference sequence). V was clipped by 6 bases and J by 8 bases, with 16 bases between them. CDR3 sequence reads: CATSSGPGEGYTF. The CDR3 region has the DNA TGTGCCACCAGTAGTGGTCCAGGGGAGGGCTACACCTTC.

V and J are TRBV4-1 and TRBJ2-1; no clear D gene. Looked up from germline, CDR1 is MGHRA and CDR2 is YSYEKL. The CDR3 runs to 16 residues. Between the trimmed V and J ends, which lost 4 bases and 4 bases, there was a span of 17 bases. CDR3 DNA sequence: TGCGCCAGCAGCCCCCCCGGACCATCACGGTACAATGAGCAGTTCTTC. Translation gives CASSPPGPSRYNEQFF.

This clonotype was observed a single time. The germline gene is not matched at one end of the junction; a read error may be the cause. The rearrangement joins TRBV20-1 to TRBJ2-1; 11 bases line up with TRBD2. The CDR3 runs 19 residues. Germline CDR1 is DFQATT and CDR2 is SNEGSKA (reference sequence). The CDR3 region has the DNA TGCAGTGCCTCCCCTACTCGCGGACTAGCGGGCTACTCCTACAGTGAGCAGTTCTTC. This gives the protein CSASPTRGLAGYSYSEQFF.

This chain joins TRBV7-2 and TRBJ2-2; possible D gene TRBD2, 6 bases. Germline V gene lookup returns CDR1 SGHTA and CDR2 FQGNSA. V lost 5 bases and J lost 6, with 25 bases in between. The CDR3 consists of 18 residues. Here the CDR3 reads CASSLDGLGAAGPGELFF. The CDR3 DNA sequence: TGTGCCAGCAGCCTCGACGGCCTAGGGGCAGCGGGTCCCGGGGAGCTGTTTTTT.

The chain uses TRBV6-2 or TRBV6-3 and TRBJ2-1; 7 nucleotides agree with TRBD1. The CDR3 is 14 residues long. V gave up 6 bases and J gave up 3 bases; unmatched junction bases: 5. Germline V gene sequence: CDR1 MNHEY, CDR2 SVGEGT. The CDR3 sequence: CASRRTGNYNEQFF. The CDR3 nucleotides are TGTGCCAGCAGGAGGACAGGAAACTACAATGAGCAGTTCTTC.

V is TRBV21-1 and J is TRBJ2-1. TRBV21-1 is labeled a pseudogene. The CDR3 is 16 residues long. In DNA form, the CDR3 reads TGTGCCGGCAGCCTAGCGAAACCGAGGTCCTACAATGAGCAGTTCTTC. Its translation is CAGSLAKPRSYNEQFF.

The V call is TRBV5-1, the J call TRBJ2-5; 12 bases are a match to TRBD2. CDR3 size: 14 residues. Losses at the gene ends were 4 bases for V and 11 bases for J; bases not matched to a gene: 9. Germline V gives CDR1 SGHRS, CDR2 YFSETQ. DNA of the CDR3: TGCGCCAGCAGCCCGACTAGCGGGAGTAATGAGCAGTACTTC. It specifies CASSPTSGSNEQYF.

This rearrangement joins TRBV20-1 to TRBJ2-7; 8 nucleotides match TRBD1. After removal of 3 bases from V and 5 bases from J, the junction contained 9 bases not matched to a gene. Germline values: CDR1 DFQATT, CDR2 SNEGSKA (reference sequence). This CDR3 is built from 14 residues. This chain's CDR3 is CSASPDREPHEQYF. As DNA, the CDR3 is TGCAGTGCTAGTCCGGACAGGGAGCCCCACGAGCAGTACTTC.

The V gene is TRBV14, the J gene TRBJ2-7; D is possibly TRBD1 or TRBD2 (5 bases each). The DNA end is a closer match to TRBJ2-5, so the J assignment may be wrong. Germline CDR1 and CDR2: SGHDN and FVKESK. The CDR3 is made up of 13 amino acids. CDR3 amino acids: CASRRGRDETQYF. The CDR3 DNA is TGTGCCAGCAGGAGGGGCAGGGATGAGACCCAGTACTTC.

This clonotype was observed many times. The J gene is TRBJ2-4, the V gene TRBV7-2, with D perhaps TRBD1 or TRBD2 (5 bases each). Trimming shortened V by 2 bases and J by 8 bases, and 13 bases separated the two germline ends. The germline V gene encodes CDR1 SGHTA and CDR2 FQGNSA. CDR3 length equals 14 residues. CDR3 sequence (DNA): TGTGCCAGCAGCTTATCGCTGCTGGGGGACATTCAGTACTTC. As protein: CASSLSLLGDIQYF. Filled out from reference TRBV7-2 and TRBJ2-4, the complete variable domain reads GAGVSQSPSNKVTEKGKDVELRCDPISGHTALYWYRQSLGQGLEFLIYFQGNSAPDKSGLPSDRFSAERTGGSVSTLTIQRTQQEDSAVYLCASSLSLLGDIQYFGAGTRLSVL.

This sequence joins TRBV4-1 and TRBJ2-4; 8 bases match TRBD1. The DNA end is a closer match to TRBJ2-7, so the J assignment may be wrong. CDR1 and CDR2 from the germline V gene are MGHRA and YSYEKL. CDR3 length: 15 residues. The CDR3 DNA is TGCGCCAGCAGCCCCCAGGGGGCTAGTACCTACGAGCAGTACTTC. It is translated as CASSPQGASTYEQYF.

This clonotype turned up a few times. The chain recombines TRBV12-3 or TRBV12-4 with TRBJ2-7, with 13 bases aligning to TRBD2. V lost 6 bases and J lost 5; bases outside the gene matches: 7. CDR3 length equals 15 residues. The chain's CDR3 is CASSLLGLAGNEQYF. The CDR3, as DNA: TGTGCCAGCAGCCTACTGGGACTAGCGGGGAACGAGCAGTACTTC.

The V call is TRBV19, the J call TRBJ2-3; TRBD2 matches 10 bases. The CDR3 spans 15 residues. Looked up from germline, CDR1 is LNHDA and CDR2 is SQIVND (reference sequence). V trimming: 1 base; J trimming: 4 bases; junction bases outside the gene matches: 2. The chain's CDR3 is CASSIASGSADTQYF. CDR3 DNA sequence: TGTGCCAGTAGTATAGCTAGCGGGAGTGCAGATACGCAGTATTTT.

The table lists this clonotype with many counts. The CDR3 DNA reads TGTGCCAGCAGTTTACGACTAGCGGGAGCCAATGAGCAGTTCTTC. Its translation is CASSLRLAGANEQFF. The chain recombines TRBV27 with TRBJ2-1; 12 bases match TRBD2. There are 15 residues in the CDR3. Germline V gene data show CDR1 as MNHEY and CDR2 as SMNVEV (reference sequence). After removal of 2 bases from V and 6 bases from J, the junction contained 2 bases not matched to a gene.

The V call is TRBV20-1, the J call TRBJ2-7; 8 bases fit TRBD2. The CDR3 consists of 15 residues. The junction had 7 bases not matched to a gene; V was cut back by 0 bases and J by 3 bases. Germline CDR1 is DFQATT and CDR2 is SNEGSKA (reference sequence). The CDR3 DNA is TGCAGTGCTAGAGAGCGGCTAGCGGGCATCTACGAGCAGTACTTC. Its translation is CSARERLAGIYEQYF.

The chain couples TRBV9 to TRBJ1-1, with 9 bases aligning to TRBD1. With 5 bases clipped from V and 1 base from J, the junction kept 6 bases outside the gene matches. Germline V gene lookup returns CDR1 SGDLS and CDR2 YYNGEE. The CDR3 sequence is 15 residues long. CDR3 region: CASRNSGQGNTEAFF. For the CDR3, the DNA is TGTGCCAGCAGGAATTCGGGACAGGGGAACACTGAAGCTTTCTTT.

The V gene is TRBV12-3 or TRBV12-4, the J gene TRBJ1-2; TRBD1 matches 7 bases. The CDR3 consists of 15 residues. J gave up 3 bases and V 3 bases, and 7 bases lay outside the gene matches. This CDR3 reads CASSFGQGVDYGYTF. As DNA, the CDR3 is TGTGCCAGCAGTTTTGGGCAGGGGGTTGACTATGGCTACACCTTC.

V gene TRBV20-1 combines with J gene TRBJ2-3; 8 bases line up with TRBD2. The V segment lost 1 base and the J segment 6 bases; nucleotides outside the gene matches: 15. The CDR3 covers 17 residues. The germline CDR1 and CDR2 sequences are DFQATT and SNEGSKA (reference sequence). The CDR3 spells CSARAPLAGVAGDTQYF. The CDR3 region has the DNA TGCAGTGCTAGAGCTCCCCTAGCGGGCGTCGCCGGCGATACGCAGTATTTT.

This clonotype was counted between two and nine times. The chain is built from TRBV4-2 and TRBJ2-3; a possible D gene is TRBD1 (6 bases). The CDR3 has 15 residues. V was clipped by 1 base and J by 3 bases, with 11 bases between them. Germline V CDR1 and CDR2: LGHNA, YNFKEQ. The CDR3 here is CASSQAQGGTDTQYF. The CDR3 DNA is TGTGCCAGCAGCCAAGCACAGGGCGGTACAGATACGCAGTATTTT.